Below are 28 T cell receptor beta chains sequenced from a single sample in a study of T-cell memory formation after mild COVID-19. One entry per CDR3 protein, called by TCRdb with MiXCR from the 5' RACE reads. The sample comprises 540,000 or so distinct CDR3 sequences, around 21% of which are singletons, and about an eighth rests with the top ten. Sample: PBMCs or a T cell subset sorted from them (not recorded which). All receptors derive from an adult woman who had mild COVID-19 (a few samples of this study predate the infection). Cell type and time point are not known.

This clonotype turned up a few times. The chain has TRBV29-1 and TRBJ2-2, with a possible D match to TRBD1 (5 bases). Per germline, CDR1 SQVTM and CDR2 ANQGSEA. V was cut by 4 bases and J by 6 bases, with 9 bases left in between. The CDR3 contains 12 residues. The CDR3 reads CSVVIGAGELFF. DNA of the CDR3: TGCAGCGTTGTCATAGGGGCCGGGGAGCTGTTTTTT.

This clonotype was found many times. The chain recombines TRBV25-1 with TRBJ2-2; D possibly corresponds to TRBD2 (6 bases). The length of the CDR3 is 16 residues. Germline CDR1 MGHDK, CDR2 SYGVNS. V was trimmed by 3 bases and J by 5 bases, leaving 16 bases between them. The CDR3 DNA is TGTGCCAGCAGTGAGATCGCGGAGGGGAGAACCGGGGAGCTGTTTTTT. Its protein product is CASSEIAEGRTGELFF.

This chain connects TRBV21-1 to TRBJ2-7; TRBD2, the D gene given by the table, was not confirmed from the DNA. TRBV21-1 is recorded as a pseudogene. The CDR3 totals 14 residues. Here the CDR3 reads CASSTDSGRGEQYF. In DNA, the CDR3 is TGTGCCAGCAGCACTGATAGCGGGAGGGGGGAGCAGTACTTC.

This clonotype was detected only a few times. The chain links TRBV6-5 to TRBJ1-4; 7 nucleotides align to TRBD1. The CDR3 consists of 13 residues. Germline CDR1 and CDR2: MNHEY and SVGAGI. The junction had 0 bases not matched to a gene; V was cut back by 2 bases and J by 6 bases. This CDR3 is CASSYRGHEKLFF. CDR3 DNA: TGTGCCAGCAGTTACAGGGGGCATGAAAAACTGTTTTTT.

The V call is TRBV5-6, the J call TRBJ2-3, with D perhaps TRBD2 (5 bases). The CDR3 contains 15 residues. Trimming cost V 6 bases and J 4 bases, with 18 bases left between them. Germline values: CDR1 SGHDT, CDR2 YYEEEE. The CDR3 loop reads CASTSPGTQADTQYF. CDR3 coding DNA: TGTGCCAGCACCTCGCCGGGAACCCAGGCAGATACGCAGTATTTT.

This clonotype was seen only a few times. The CDR3 bases are TGTGCCAGCAGTCCCGGCGGGACAGGGACCTACGAGCAGTACTTC. Translating gives CASSPGGTGTYEQYF. This chain joins TRBV12-3 or TRBV12-4 and TRBJ2-7; 9 bases are a match to TRBD1. This CDR3 spans 15 amino acids. After removal of 5 bases from V and 2 bases from J, the junction contained 7 bases not matched to a gene.

The CDR3 spells CASSYSRASMNTEAFF. CDR3 DNA: TGTGCCAGCAGTTATTCGAGGGCGAGCATGAACACTGAAGCTTTCTTT. The rearrangement uses TRBV6-5 and TRBJ1-1; D unclear. Germline CDR1 is MNHEY and CDR2 is SVGAGI. The CDR3 spans 16 residues. V gave up 3 bases and J gave up 0 bases, with 14 bases separating them.

The table lists this clonotype with a few counts. The chain uses TRBV30 and TRBJ2-7, with TRBD2 as a possible D gene (5 bases). The germline gives CDR1 GTSNPN, CDR2 SVGIG (reference sequence). V gave up 5 bases and J gave up 3 bases, with 14 bases separating them. This CDR3 region has 13 residues. The CDR3 protein is CAWVGAPSYEQYF. The CDR3 bases are TGTGCCTGGGTGGGAGCGCCCAGCTACGAGCAGTACTTC.

The rearrangement links TRBV30 to TRBJ2-7; D call uncertain. V lost 3 bases and J lost 6, with 12 bases in between. The CDR3 is 12 residues long. Germline lookup yields CDR1 GTSNPN and CDR2 SVGIG (reference sequence). The CDR3 nucleotides read TGTGCCTGGAGCCCCCCTTACTCCGAGCAGTACTTC. Translation: CAWSPPYSEQYF.

V gene TRBV6-6 combines with J gene TRBJ2-1, with 11 positions matching TRBD1. The CDR3 runs 15 residues. Germline values: CDR1 MNHNY, CDR2 SVGAGI (reference sequence). The V and J ends lost 0 bases and 9 bases, in that order; junction bases with no gene match: 4. This chain's CDR3 is CASSYSDRGLGEQFF. DNA for the CDR3: TGTGCCAGCAGTTACTCGGACAGGGGGCTTGGTGAGCAGTTCTTC.

This chain connects TRBV7-8 to TRBJ2-7, with 9 bases lining up with TRBD1. The CDR3 covers 13 residues. Germline trimming cut 4 bases from V and 5 bases from J; bases unmatched to any gene: 3. Germline loops: CDR1 SGHVS, CDR2 FQNEAQ. CDR3 amino acids: CASSSDRGNEQYF. The CDR3 DNA follows: TGTGCCAGCAGCTCCGACAGGGGGAACGAGCAGTACTTC.

This chain joins TRBV5-1 and TRBJ2-2; TRBD1 aligns across 9 bases. This CDR3 region has 14 residues. After removal of 4 bases from V and 6 bases from J, the junction contained 4 bases not matched to a gene. CDR1 and CDR2 from the germline V gene are SGHRS and YFSETQ. CDR3 in amino acids: CASSPTGGPGELFF. In nucleotides, the CDR3 is TGCGCCAGCAGCCCAACAGGGGGCCCCGGGGAGCTGTTTTTT. The full variable domain, rest sourced from reference TRBV5-1 and TRBJ2-2, is KAGVTQTPRYLIKTRGQQVTLSCSPISGHRSVSWYQQTPGQGLQFLFEYFSETQRNKGNFPGRFSGRQFSNSRSEMNVSTLELGDSALYLCASSPTGGPGELFFGEGSRLTVL.

This clonotype has ten or more counts. The chain combines TRBV24-1 with TRBJ2-7; no clear D gene. Germline V gives CDR1 KGHDR, CDR2 SFDVKD. This CDR3 is built from 13 residues. V shed 5 bases and J shed 6 bases, with 13 bases lying between them. Written as DNA, the CDR3 is TGTGCCACCAGTGGAGGCCCTACGGGCGAGCAGTACTTC. Translation gives CATSGGPTGEQYF.

In this sample, this clonotype turned up many times. The gene calls are TRBV7-2 and TRBJ1-5; a possible D gene is TRBD1 (6 bases). V gave up 1 base and J gave up 7 bases, with 8 bases separating them. Germline V gene data show CDR1 as SGHTA and CDR2 as FQGNSA. This CDR3 is built from 13 residues. The DNA for the CDR3 is TGTGCCAGCAGCTTAGAAGGGGGACAGCCCCAGCATTTT. Its translation is CASSLEGGQPQHF.

Ten or more counts support this clonotype. This chain links TRBV7-6 with TRBJ2-3; TRBD1 aligns across 10 bases. Unmatched junction bases numbered 9, after V lost 3 bases and J lost 3 bases. Per germline, CDR1 SGHVS and CDR2 FNYEAQ. The CDR3 runs to 17 residues. CDR3 sequence reads: CASSLGQGTWRTDTQYF. CDR3 nucleotide sequence: TGTGCCAGCAGCTTGGGACAGGGGACTTGGAGAACAGATACGCAGTATTTT.

This clonotype was observed a single time. This chain links TRBV4-1 with TRBJ1-2, with D uncertain. CDR3 length equals 14 residues. Trimming pared 4 bases from V and 5 bases from J, leaving 14 bases between. Germline V gives CDR1 MGHRA, CDR2 YSYEKL. The CDR3 DNA follows: TGCGCCAGCAGCCCTGCCGGGAACGGGTATGGCTACACCTTC. Protein: CASSPAGNGYGYTF.

This clonotype was detected only a few times. The rearrangement uses TRBV12-3 or TRBV12-4 and TRBJ2-3; D not certain. Trimming stripped 5 bases from V and 5 bases from J, with 8 bases between. The CDR3 consists of 12 residues. The CDR3 DNA sequence: TGTGCCAGCAGTCTACAAGAAGATACGCAGTATTTT. Translated: CASSLQEDTQYF.

There are a few counts of this clonotype. The CDR3 DNA reads as TGTGCCAGCGTCCTTCGGGTAGCGGGAGACTTCTGGCCCTACGAGCAGTACTTC. This translates into CASVLRVAGDFWPYEQYF. The rearrangement uses TRBV5-7 and TRBJ2-7; TRBD2 matches at 9 bases. TRBV5-7 has ORF status, its function being uncertain. V lost 7 bases to trimming and J lost 2 bases; unmatched junction nucleotides: 19. This CDR3 region has 18 residues.

The V and J genes are TRBV7-9 and TRBJ2-2, with 8 bases aligning to TRBD1. V gave up 4 bases and J gave up 7 bases; unmatched junction bases: 8. Germline V gene lookup returns CDR1 SEHNR and CDR2 FQNEAQ (reference sequence). This CDR3 contains 15 residues. In DNA, the CDR3 is TGTGCCAGCAGCTCCGGGACAGGCGATCTCGGGGAGCTGTTTTTT. This sequence encodes CASSSGTGDLGELFF.

This clonotype was seen a few times. This chain uses TRBV6-1 with TRBJ1-1; D not resolved. The CDR3 has 14 residues. V was cut by 7 bases and J by 1 base, with 13 bases left in between. Germline CDR1 reads MNHNS; CDR2 reads SASEGT. The CDR3 coding sequence is TGTGCCAGCATAATTGGACCGTCGAACACTGAAGCTTTCTTT. This sequence encodes CASIIGPSNTEAFF.

This clonotype was counted many times. The V call is TRBV12-3 or TRBV12-4, the J call TRBJ2-1; no clear D. V lost 3 bases and J lost 8, with 11 bases in between. The CDR3 extends over 13 amino acids. CDR3: CASSFDGTYEQFF. Here the CDR3 DNA reads TGTGCCAGCAGTTTCGACGGAACCTATGAGCAGTTCTTC.

The genes are TRBV30 and TRBJ2-1; D might be TRBD1 (5 bases). Trimming left V 1 base short and J 3 bases short, with 7 bases between. The CDR3 is 13 residues long. CDR1 is GTSNPN and CDR2 is SVGIG in the germline V gene (reference sequence). CDR3 nucleotide sequence: TGTGCCTGGAGTGCCGGACACTACAATGAGCAGTTCTTC. It yields the protein CAWSAGHYNEQFF.

In this sample, this clonotype turned up a few times. The J gene is TRBJ2-1, the V gene TRBV6-1, with D maybe TRBD1 (6 bases). There are 15 residues in the CDR3. Germline assignment: CDR1 MNHNS and CDR2 SASEGT. V was trimmed by 2 bases and J by 10 bases, leaving 18 bases between them. The CDR3 reads CASSETGIPRYEQFF. The CDR3 DNA sequence: TGTGCCAGCAGTGAAACAGGGATACCGAGGTACGAGCAGTTCTTC.

The chain couples TRBV6-6 to TRBJ2-7; maybe TRBD1 (6 bases). The CDR3 sequence is 17 residues long. Trimming removed 5 bases at V and 3 bases at J, with 23 bases between. Germline V lookup: CDR1 MNHNY, CDR2 SVGAGI (reference sequence). Here the CDR3 DNA reads TGTGCCAGCAGTCCAACAGGGTTTCTAGCCTCTAGCTACGAGCAGTACTTC. It yields the protein CASSPTGFLASSYEQYF.

The chain joins TRBV20-1 to TRBJ1-5; possibly TRBD1 for D (6 bases). CDR3 size: 15 residues. Germline V gene lookup returns CDR1 DFQATT and CDR2 SNEGSKA (reference sequence). V lost 4 bases, J lost 1 base, and 14 bases lay in between. The DNA of the CDR3 is TGCAGTGCTACCTCGGGGGCGCGGAGCAATCAGCCCCAGCATTTT. Encoded protein: CSATSGARSNQPQHF.

The chain combines TRBV9 with TRBJ2-3; D is perhaps TRBD1 (5 bases). V shed 0 bases and J shed 6 bases, with 14 bases lying between them. The CDR3 runs 15 residues. Per the germline V gene, CDR1 is SGDLS and CDR2 is YYNGEE. CDR3 nucleotide sequence: TGTGCCAGCAGCGTAGAGGGCAGGGTTTTGGATACGCAGTATTTT. It yields the protein CASSVEGRVLDTQYF.

On this clonotype: Just one base apart from a much larger clone, this may be a read error. This chain connects TRBV7-9 to TRBJ2-1; 9 nucleotides agree with TRBD2. J was trimmed by 10 bases and V by 5 bases; bases with no gene match: 9. The CDR3 covers 14 residues. CDR1 SEHNR and CDR2 FQNEAQ come from the germline V gene (reference sequence). The CDR3 region has the DNA TGTGCCAGCAGCCCTGGACTAGCGAGAGCCGAGCAGTTCTTC. It translates to CASSPGLARAEQFF.

V is TRBV7-6 and J is TRBJ1-5, with a possible D match to TRBD1 (5 bases). The V end was cut by 5 bases, the J end by 0 bases, with 11 bases between. The CDR3 is 15 residues long. Germline V CDR1 and CDR2: SGHVS, FNYEAQ. The CDR3 loop is CASSPNQGSNQPQHF. CDR3 sequence (DNA): TGTGCCAGCAGCCCTAATCAGGGTAGCAATCAGCCCCAGCATTTT.